This TCR beta chain was sequenced for a study of blood T cell repertoires in COVID-19. Generated by immunoSEQ multiplex PCR, the TCRdb table keeps only in-frame clones and is missing some. The table lists a few hundred thousand clones, approximately 84% of them singletons. Germline values: CDR1 SGHTA, CDR2 FQGTGA. CDR3 length equals 15 residues. V was shortened by 6 bases and J by 0 bases, with 9 bases between the two germline ends. What was sequenced was peripheral blood. The receptor was isolated from a man in his forties or fifties with acute or convalescent COVID-19. The chain couples TRBV7-3 to TRBJ1-6, with a possible D match to TRBD1 (5 bases). This chain's CDR3 is CASSIDSSYNSPLHF. The CDR3 DNA is TGTGCCAGCAGTATCGACAGCTCCTATAATTCACCCCTCCACTTT.